The clone carrying this T cell receptor beta chain is categorized as medium-sized. TCRdb re-called the PCR reads through MiXCR, storing one row per CDR3 protein. The repertoire includes 7,500 to 9,500 distinct CDR3 sequences, roughly an eighth of them detected once, and about 16% sits in the top ten. These data come from a study of CXCR3 chemokines and chemotherapy response in bladder cancer. This CDR3 is 15 amino acids long. Germline V gives CDR1 KGHSH, CDR2 LQKENI. The germline V and J ends were trimmed by 0 bases and 1 base, with 9 bases remaining between them. This material was obtained from a patient whose treatment included neoadjuvant chemotherapy. The sequence came from a human donor with bladder cancer that responded to neoadjuvant chemotherapy. V usage is TRBV18 and J usage is TRBJ1-1, with D hard to call. This chain's CDR3 is CASSPPTGENTEAFF. The DNA of the CDR3 is TGTGCCAGCTCACCACCGACCGGGGAGAACACTGAAGCTTTCTTT. The full variable domain, its missing parts supplied by reference TRBV18 and TRBJ1-1, is NAGVMQNPRHLVRRRGQEARLRCSPMKGHSHVYWYRQLPEEGLKFMVYLQKENIIDESGMPKERFSAEFPKEGPSILRIQQVVRGDSAAYFCASSPPTGENTEAFFGQGTRLTVV.